Listed below are T cell receptor beta chains from one sample, sequenced in a study of cytomegalovirus exposure and HLA in healthy donors. Sequencing used immunoSEQ multiplex PCR; TCRdb keeps in-frame clones, though not all of them. Here the sample spans 150,000 to 200,000 clones, around 87% being singletons. The sequencing input was PBMCs. Receptors were obtained from a woman aged 25 to 39 in good health and CMV-seronegative. Each CDR3 is given with its conserved first and last residue. Each record gives: D gene, V gene, clone size, J gene, CDR3 protein, CDR3 DNA. A D gene is named only where the DNA matches it firmly. Size tells how often a clone was seen (once, few, many) or the class of an expanded clone, and some rows leave it out.

>-|TRBV6-1|-|TRBJ2-1
CASRTEGYEQFF
TGTGCCAGCAGGACGGAGGGGTATGAGCAGTTCTTC
>-|TRBV4-1|-|TRBJ1-1
CASSSLDSLNTEAFF
TGCGCCAGCAGTTCTTTGGACAGCTTGAACACTGAAGCTTTCTTT
>-|TRBV7-2|-|TRBJ2-7
CASSPTGGPYEQYF
TGTGCCAGCAGCCCGACCGGGGGTCCCTACGAGCAGTACTTC
>TRBD2|TRBV14|-|TRBJ2-7
CASSPAGGSYEQYF
TGTGCCAGCAGCCCCGCGGGGGGCTCCTACGAGCAGTACTTC
>-|TRBV5-8|once|TRBJ2-1
CASTPPVVTSRWEVEQFF
TGTGCCAGCACCCCTCCCGTAGTGACGTCTCGATGGGAGGTTGAGCAGTTCTTC
>TRBD1|TRBV6-6|once|TRBJ1-2
CASRPTGGHYGYTF
TGTGCCAGCAGACCAACAGGGGGCCACTATGGCTACACCTTC
>-|TRBV20-1|-|TRBJ2-1
CSAISPNEQFF
TGCAGTGCTATCTCCCCCAATGAGCAGTTCTTC
>-|TRBV5-8|-|TRBJ2-7
CASTPGHLASYEQYF
TGTGCCAGCACCCCGGGACACCTAGCCTCATACGAGCAGTACTTC
>-|TRBV11-3|-|TRBJ2-1
CASSLAGYNEQFF
TGTGCCAGCAGCTTAGCGGGGTACAATGAGCAGTTCTTC
>-|TRBV7-9|-|TRBJ2-2
CASSSLRVRNTGELFF
TGTGCCAGCAGCTCACTTCGAGTCCGGAACACCGGGGAGCTGTTTTTT
>-|TRBV4-2|-|TRBJ1-1
CASSQVGGMNTEAFF
TGTGCCAGCAGCCAAGTAGGCGGGATGAACACTGAAGCTTTCTTT
>-|TRBV5-4|-|TRBJ1-2
CASSPGRASYGYTF
TGTGCCAGCAGCCCAGGGAGGGCGAGCTATGGCTACACCTTC
>-|TRBV4-1|-|TRBJ2-7
CASSPQGRRYEQYF
TGCGCCAGCAGCCCACAGGGTAGGCGCTACGAGCAGTACTTC
>TRBD2|TRBV27|-|TRBJ2-1
CASSRSSGGTYNEQFF
TGTGCCAGCAGCCGCTCTAGCGGGGGGACCTACAATGAGCAGTTCTTC
>TRBD1|TRBV6-5|-|TRBJ1-1
CASSWGQGWTEAFF
TGTGCCAGCAGTTGGGGACAGGGGTGGACTGAAGCTTTCTTT
>TRBD1|TRBV15|-|TRBJ2-7
CATSHRDRNYEQYF
TGTGCCACCAGTCACCGGGACAGGAACTACGAGCAGTACTTC
>TRBD2|TRBV10-1|-|TRBJ2-1
CASNNPGLAGGRGLNEQFF
TGCGCCAGCAACAACCCGGGACTAGCGGGGGGGCGGGGTTTGAATGAGCAGTTCTTC
>-|TRBV10-3|-|TRBJ1-2
CAISVAKGYGYTF
TGTGCCATCAGTGTAGCGAAGGGCTATGGCTACACCTTC
>TRBD2|TRBV9|-|TRBJ2-1
CASSVVVSSGGTNEQFF
TGTGCCAGCAGCGTAGTGGTATCTAGCGGGGGGACCAATGAGCAGTTCTTC
>TRBD2|TRBV7-9|-|TRBJ2-1
CASSSTSGGRSSYNEQFF
TGTGCCAGCAGCTCGACTAGCGGGGGGCGGAGCTCCTACAATGAGCAGTTCTTC
>TRBD1|TRBV27|-|TRBJ1-2
CASGQDRPTTF
TGTGCCAGCGGGCAGGACAGGCCTACGACCTTC
>-|TRBV6-6|-|TRBJ2-3
CASSLGLSTDTQYF
TGTGCCAGCAGCTTGGGACTCTCCACAGATACGCAGTATTTT
>-|TRBV5-8|-|TRBJ2-2
CASSLEFYRDARTGELFF
TGTGCCAGCAGCTTGGAATTCTACAGGGACGCGAGAACCGGGGAGCTGTTTTTT
>-|TRBV7-9|-|TRBJ1-2
CATPGGPGNYGYTF
TGTGCCACCCCCGGCGGGCCGGGCAACTATGGCTACACCTTC
>-|TRBV7-9|-|TRBJ1-2
CASSLASPSNYGYTF
TGTGCCAGCAGCTTAGCGTCTCCCTCTAACTATGGCTACACCTTC
>-|TRBV13|-|TRBJ1-3
CASSQENREISGNTIYF
TGTGCCAGCAGCCAGGAGAACAGGGAGATTTCTGGAAACACCATATATTTT
>TRBD1|TRBV5-1|-|TRBJ2-2
CASGRDRGNTGELFF
TGCGCCAGCGGCCGGGACAGGGGGAACACCGGGGAGCTGTTTTTT
>TRBD1|TRBV27|-|TRBJ2-1
CASRRTGHSEQFF
TGTGCCAGCAGACGGACAGGCCACAGTGAGCAGTTCTTC
>TRBD1|TRBV14|-|TRBJ2-3
CASSHGDRDTDTQYF
TGTGCCAGCAGCCATGGGGACAGAGACACAGATACGCAGTATTTT
>TRBD2|TRBV4-2|-|TRBJ2-3
CASSQDWSAGGTTDTQYF
TGTGCCAGCAGCCAAGATTGGTCAGCGGGGGGGACGACAGATACGCAGTATTTT
>TRBD1|TRBV5-1|-|TRBJ2-7
CASSATWDSSYEQYF
TGCGCCAGCAGCGCTACGTGGGACAGCTCCTACGAGCAGTACTTC
>TRBD1|TRBV6-1|-|TRBJ1-1
CAGRTGQNTEAFF
TGTGCCGGACGGACAGGACAGAACACTGAAGCTTTCTTT
>-|TRBV13|-|TRBJ2-7
CASSPGHRYEQYF
TGTGCCAGCAGTCCGGGACACCGCTACGAGCAGTACTTC
>-|TRBV19|-|TRBJ1-2
CASSGYDYGYTF
TGTGCCAGTTCGGGGTATGACTATGGCTACACCTTC
>-|TRBV4-1|-|TRBJ1-1
CASSQVGGPEAFF
TGCGCCAGCAGCCAAGTGGGGGGGCCTGAAGCTTTCTTT
>TRBD2|TRBV6-5|-|TRBJ2-1
CASRLTSGGMSGQFF
TGTGCCAGCAGGCTGACTAGCGGGGGAATGAGCGGGCAGTTCTTC
>-|TRBV2|-|TRBJ2-5
CASSADRTQETQYF
TGTGCCAGCAGTGCCGACAGGACCCAAGAGACCCAGTACTTC
>TRBD2|TRBV6-6|-|TRBJ2-3
CASREGGRMGTDTQYF
TGTGCCAGCAGAGAGGGAGGGCGAATGGGCACAGATACGCAGTATTTT
>TRBD1|TRBV19|-|TRBJ1-2
CASSIPGQGSFVYGYTF
TGTGCCAGTAGTATTCCAGGACAGGGAAGCTTTGTCTATGGCTACACCTTC
>TRBD1|TRBV9|-|TRBJ2-7
CASSVEGQGTEQYF
TGTGCCAGCAGCGTAGAAGGACAGGGAACCGAGCAGTACTTC
>TRBD1|TRBV4-1|once|TRBJ1-2
CASSHLVTGANGYTF
TGCGCCAGCAGCCATCTTGTGACAGGGGCCAATGGCTACACCTTC